The 22 T cell receptor beta chains in this list originate from one sample, sequenced in a study of blood T cell repertoires in COVID-19. Sequencing was performed with immunoSEQ multiplex PCR; in TCRdb, only in-frame clones are kept and a portion is missing. The profile shows fewer than 300,000 clones, roughly 84% of them singletons. Sequenced: peripheral blood. The origin of the receptors is an older person with COVID-19, enrolled during active disease.

The chain carries TRBV7-9 and TRBJ2-7; unclear D gene. V dropped 0 bases and J dropped 1 base, with 7 bases sitting between them. Germline CDR1 reads SEHNR; CDR2 reads FQNEAQ (reference sequence). The CDR3 loop spans 14 amino acids. The chain's CDR3 is CASSLAASSYEQYF. In DNA, the CDR3 is TGTGCCAGCAGCTTAGCGGCCAGTTCCTACGAGCAGTACTTC.

The chain joins TRBV25-1 to TRBJ2-7; no clear D gene. CDR1 is MGHDK, CDR2 SYGVNS, per germline. With 4 bases removed from V and 8 bases from J, the gap between germline ends came to 12 bases. This CDR3 has 12 amino acids. The chain's CDR3 is CASSGAATKQYF. The CDR3 nucleotides read TGTGCCAGCAGTGGGGCAGCCACGAAGCAGTACTTC.

The chain has TRBV30 and TRBJ1-2, with D maybe TRBD1 (5 bases). The CDR3 covers 12 residues. V was clipped by 2 bases and J by 3 bases, with 7 bases between them. Looked up from germline, CDR1 is GTSNPN and CDR2 is SVGIG (reference sequence). The CDR3 nucleotides read TGTGCCTGGAGTTTAGGGGACTATGGCTACACCTTC. It encodes CAWSLGDYGYTF.

This chain connects TRBV6-1 to TRBJ1-4; TRBD1 might be the D (5 bases). In germline, CDR1 is MNHNS, CDR2 SASEGT. V was shortened by 2 bases and J by 5 bases, with 12 bases between the two germline ends. The CDR3 consists of 15 residues. CDR3 sequence (DNA): TGTGCCAGCAGTGAAATCTACAGGCCGAATGAAAAACTGTTTTTT. Its translation: CASSEIYRPNEKLFF.

The V call is TRBV10-3, the J call TRBJ1-5; D is perhaps TRBD1 (6 bases). Trimming shortened V by 6 bases and J by 7 bases, and 13 bases separated the two germline ends. The CDR3 runs to 13 residues. Germline V lookup: CDR1 ENHRY, CDR2 SYGVKD. CDR3 DNA: TGTGCCATCAGCGCTGCAGGGGAACAGCCCCAGCATTTT. Protein sequence: CAISAAGEQPQHF.

This clone was recorded only once. V usage is TRBV19 and J usage is TRBJ2-1; D gene unclear. The CDR3 runs 13 residues. The germline V gene encodes CDR1 LNHDA and CDR2 SQIVND (reference sequence). The V end was cut by 3 bases, the J end by 4 bases, with 7 bases between. This CDR3 is CASSINLYNEQFF. The CDR3 nucleotides read TGTGCCAGTAGTATCAACCTATACAATGAGCAGTTCTTC.

V usage is TRBV21-1 and J usage is TRBJ1-5; the table assigns TRBD1, which was not confirmed against the DNA. TRBV21-1 is given as a pseudogene. The CDR3 extends over 17 amino acids. This chain's CDR3 is CASSKAPGTGGRQPQHF. CDR3 DNA sequence: TGTGCCAGCAGCAAGGCCCCCGGGACAGGGGGCAGGCAGCCCCAGCATTTT.

The chain couples TRBV4-1 to TRBJ1-6, with D possibly TRBD1 on 5 matching bases. The length of the CDR3 is 17 residues. Deletions cut 0 bases from V and 1 base from J, with 10 bases between. Germline V lookup: CDR1 MGHRA, CDR2 YSYEKL. CDR3 region: CASSQEFRVSYNSPLHF. The CDR3 nucleotides read TGCGCCAGCAGCCAAGAGTTCAGGGTATCCTATAATTCACCCCTCCACTTT.

V and J are TRBV2 and TRBJ1-1, with D tentatively TRBD1 (5 bases). Germline V gene sequence: CDR1 SNHLY, CDR2 FYNNEI. The germline V and J ends were trimmed by 3 bases and 1 base, with 6 bases remaining between them. The CDR3 totals 13 residues. The CDR3 loop reads CASSEGRNTEAFF. CDR3 DNA: TGTGCCAGCAGTGAGGGGCGGAACACTGAAGCTTTCTTT.

V and J are TRBV7-9 and TRBJ2-5; 7 nucleotides match TRBD1. CDR3 length: 15 residues. After removal of 3 bases from V and 9 bases from J, the junction contained 13 bases not matched to a gene. Germline V gene data show CDR1 as SEHNR and CDR2 as FQNEAQ (reference sequence). For the CDR3, the DNA is TGTGCCAGCAGCTTCGCTGGGACAGCCACTAATTCCCAGTACTTC. This encodes CASSFAGTATNSQYF.

The gene calls are TRBV30 and TRBJ2-2, with D possibly being TRBD2 (7 bases). This CDR3 has 13 residues. With 0 bases removed from V and 6 bases from J, the gap between germline ends came to 8 bases. Looked up from germline, CDR1 is GTSNPN and CDR2 is SVGIG (reference sequence). The CDR3 region is CAWSVGGPGELFF. The CDR3 bases are TGTGCCTGGAGTGTCGGGGGGCCCGGGGAGCTGTTTTTT.

The J gene is TRBJ1-1, the V gene TRBV11-2, with 8 bases that match TRBD1. This CDR3 spans 14 amino acids. Germline CDR1 is SGHAT and CDR2 is FQNNGV. J gave up 3 bases and V 5 bases, and 5 bases lay outside the gene matches. This CDR3 is CASSLTGDYTEAFF. The CDR3 DNA reads as TGTGCCAGCAGCCTGACAGGGGACTACACTGAAGCTTTCTTT. Drawing the rest from reference TRBV11-2 and TRBJ1-1, the complete variable domain is EAGVAQSPRYKIIEKRQSVAFWCNPISGHATLYWYQQILGQGPKLLIQFQNNGVVDDSQLPKDRFSAERLKGVDSTLKIQPAKLEDSAVYLCASSLTGDYTEAFFGQGTRLTVV.

This chain uses TRBV19 with TRBJ1-5, with TRBD1 matching 9 bases. The CDR3 is 15 amino acids. Trimming removed 5 bases from V and 6 bases from J; junction bases left unmatched: 8. Germline V lookup: CDR1 LNHDA, CDR2 SQIVND (reference sequence). For the CDR3, the DNA is TGTGCCAGTAGTTACGACAGGGGGTCGGGTCAGCCCCAGCATTTT. As protein: CASSYDRGSGQPQHF.

This clone was counted between two and nine times. The rearrangement uses TRBV5-5 and TRBJ1-4, with no clear D. Germline V CDR1 and CDR2: SGHKS, YYEKEE (reference sequence). V was pared by 4 bases and J by 0 bases, with 13 bases between. This CDR3 has 16 amino acids. The CDR3 here is CASSGRQKPTNEKLFF. Here the CDR3 DNA reads TGTGCCAGCAGCGGGAGGCAGAAGCCAACTAATGAAAAACTGTTTTTT. Drawing the rest from reference TRBV5-5 and TRBJ1-4, the complete variable domain is DAGVTQSPTHLIKTRGQQVTLRCSPISGHKSVSWYQQVLGQGPQFIFQYYEKEERGRGNFPDRFSARQFPNYSSELNVNALLLGDSALYLCASSGRQKPTNEKLFFGSGTQLSVL.

J is TRBJ2-1 and V is TRBV6-1, with D possibly TRBD2 on 6 matching bases. V was pared by 2 bases and J by 1 base, with 12 bases between. The V gene's germline CDR1 is MNHNS and CDR2 SASEGT. The CDR3 length is 16 residues. The CDR3 reads CASSEFSGNSYNEQFF. As DNA, the CDR3 is TGTGCCAGCAGTGAATTTAGCGGAAATTCCTACAATGAGCAGTTCTTC.

The genes are TRBV7-7 and TRBJ2-7; tentatively, D is TRBD2 (6 bases). The V end lost 2 bases, the J end lost 4 bases, and 9 bases lay between the germline ends. Germline values: CDR1 SSHAT, CDR2 FNYEAQ (reference sequence). The CDR3 runs to 13 residues. The CDR3 loop reads CASSLRRGYEQYF. The CDR3 nucleotides are TGTGCCAGCAGCTTACGGAGGGGATACGAGCAGTACTTC.

The chain uses TRBV5-5 and TRBJ2-1; D possibly corresponds to TRBD2 (6 bases). Germline CDR1 is SGHKS and CDR2 is YYEKEE (reference sequence). V was clipped by 1 base and J by 10 bases, with 12 bases between them. The CDR3 contains 13 residues. This CDR3 reads CASSLYPAGEQFF. The DNA of the CDR3 is TGTGCCAGCAGCTTGTATCCGGCGGGGGAGCAGTTCTTC.

The J gene is TRBJ1-2, the V gene TRBV12-3 or TRBV12-4; D is ambiguous. CDR3 size: 13 residues. Trimming cost V 2 bases and J 2 bases, with 6 bases left between them. CDR3 protein: CASSLRENYGYTF. The CDR3 DNA follows: TGTGCCAGCAGTTTACGGGAGAACTATGGCTACACCTTC.

The chain employs TRBV19 and TRBJ2-1, with a weak D call TRBD1 (6 bases). Per the germline V gene, CDR1 is LNHDA and CDR2 is SQIVND (reference sequence). The ends were cut back, 10 bases at V and 0 bases at J, with 10 bases in the middle. CDR3 length equals 13 residues. The CDR3 nucleotides are TGTGCCACCACAGGGAGCTCCTACAATGAGCAGTTCTTC. Translated: CATTGSSYNEQFF.

The CDR3 DNA follows: TGTGCCAGCAGCACAAGCGGGGGGGCCAATGAGCAGTTCTTC. Encoded protein: CASSTSGGANEQFF. The V and J genes are TRBV9 and TRBJ2-1; 10 positions agree with TRBD2. Germline values: CDR1 SGDLS, CDR2 YYNGEE. The junction had 4 bases not matched to a gene; V was cut back by 4 bases and J by 6 bases. This CDR3 is 14 amino acids long.

This clone turned up a few times. The chain carries TRBV11-2 and TRBJ2-1; no clear D gene. The CDR3 has 13 residues. The germline V and J ends were trimmed by 10 bases and 0 bases, with 10 bases remaining between them. Per germline, CDR1 SGHAT and CDR2 FQNNGV. In DNA form, the CDR3 reads TGTGCCATATTCCAGGCCTCCTACAATGAGCAGTTCTTC. Its protein product is CAIFQASYNEQFF. Looking up the rest from reference TRBV11-2 and TRBJ2-1 gives the full variable domain: EAGVAQSPRYKIIEKRQSVAFWCNPISGHATLYWYQQILGQGPKLLIQFQNNGVVDDSQLPKDRFSAERLKGVDSTLKIQPAKLEDSAVYLCAIFQASYNEQFFGPGTRLTVL.

V usage is TRBV9 and J usage is TRBJ2-7, with D maybe TRBD2 (6 bases). V lost 1 base, J lost 6 bases, and 11 bases lay in between. Per germline, CDR1 SGDLS and CDR2 YYNGEE. CDR3 size: 13 residues. The CDR3 is CASSVSGVTEQYF. DNA for the CDR3: TGTGCCAGCAGCGTATCGGGGGTAACCGAGCAGTACTTC.